This T cell receptor beta chain is drawn from a study of CD8+CD57+ T cells in acquired aplastic anemia. Using genomic DNA as the template, TCR beta VDJ and CDR3 profiling was carried out. TCRdb re-derived calls from the reads in MiXCR, one entry per CDR3 protein. The sample has more than 45,000 distinct CDR3 sequences, around 50% seen once; the top ten hold approximately 15%. Those patients picked for sequencing had displayed CD8+CD57+ cell expansion on flow cytometry. This CDR3 spans 14 amino acids. Looked up from germline, CDR1 is SGDLS and CDR2 is YYNGEE. Trimming cost V 3 bases and J 4 bases; bases outside gene matches: 4.

The sequenced material came from sorted CD4+, CD8+, or CD8+CD57+ T cells (not recorded which) from PBMCs. The V gene is TRBV9, the J gene TRBJ1-2, with 9 bases fitting TRBD1. The TCR comes from a human donor with aplastic anemia. In DNA form, the CDR3 reads TGTGCCAGCAGCGCGGGACAGGGAGGCTATGGCTACACCTTC. This sequence encodes CASSAGQGGYGYTF.